The source of this T cell receptor (beta chain) is a study of cytomegalovirus exposure and HLA in healthy donors. On the study more broadly: Earlier sequencing of 200 million or so T cells yielded roughly 100 million unique TCR beta sequences.

Study findings and constraints: Some V segments, including TRBV6-2 and TRBV6-3, were excluded as indistinguishable.

Trimming shortened V by 0 bases and J by 6 bases, and 18 bases separated the two germline ends. Germline V gene sequence: CDR1 SGDLS, CDR2 YYNGEE. The CDR3 loop spans 16 amino acids. Remarks on this clone: Its antigen is undetermined.

Amplification used 60 Vbeta primers and 13 Jbeta primers. Per the study methods: Among the unique TCR beta chains that a later analysis counted, 70 million to 85 million in all, roughly 11 million were shared. Some clones are missing from TCRdb's copy, which holds only in-frame ones; the method was immunoSEQ multiplex PCR. The V and J calls and clone size are taken from that table; D and trimming were inferred from the DNA. The sample consists of about 170,000 clones, about three quarters of them appearing once. The chain employs TRBV9 and TRBJ1-1; no clear D gene. The sample taken for sequencing was PBMCs. This receptor was taken from a female donor in good health and CMV-seronegative. The CDR3 bases are TGTGCCAGCAGCGTAGCCCCCCCGGCGCGCGGCCCTGAAGCTTTCTTT. It yields the protein CASSVAPPARGPEAFF.